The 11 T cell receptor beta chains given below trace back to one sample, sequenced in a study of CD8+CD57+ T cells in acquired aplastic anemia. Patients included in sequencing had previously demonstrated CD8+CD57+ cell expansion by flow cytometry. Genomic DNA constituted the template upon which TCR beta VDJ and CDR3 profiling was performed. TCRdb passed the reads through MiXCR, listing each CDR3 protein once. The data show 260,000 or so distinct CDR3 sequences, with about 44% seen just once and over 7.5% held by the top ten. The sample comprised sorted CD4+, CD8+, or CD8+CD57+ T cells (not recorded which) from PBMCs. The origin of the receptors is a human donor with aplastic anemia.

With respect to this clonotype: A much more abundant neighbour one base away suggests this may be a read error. CDR3 nucleotide sequence: TGTGCCAGCAGCTTGGCCCAGACGGCTGAAGCTTTCTTT. The encoded protein is CASSLAQTAEAFF. The chain joins TRBV5-6 to TRBJ1-1; D call uncertain. V was clipped by 0 bases and J by 6 bases, with 9 bases between them. The CDR3 has 13 residues. Germline V gene sequence: CDR1 SGHDT, CDR2 YYEEEE. The full variable domain, with the rest looked up from reference TRBV5-6 and TRBJ1-1, is DAGVTQSPTHLIKTRGQQVTLRCSPKSGHDTVSWYQQALGQGPQFIFQYYEEEERQRGNFPDRFSGHQFPNYSSELNVNALLLGDSALYLCASSLAQTAEAFFGQGTRLTVV.

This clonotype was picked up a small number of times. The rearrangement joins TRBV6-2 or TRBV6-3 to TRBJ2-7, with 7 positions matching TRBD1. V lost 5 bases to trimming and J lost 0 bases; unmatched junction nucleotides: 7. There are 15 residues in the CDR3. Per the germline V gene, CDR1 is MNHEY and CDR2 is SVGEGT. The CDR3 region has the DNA TGTGCCAGCAGTCATAGACGGGACAGCTCCTACGAGCAGTACTTC. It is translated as CASSHRRDSSYEQYF.

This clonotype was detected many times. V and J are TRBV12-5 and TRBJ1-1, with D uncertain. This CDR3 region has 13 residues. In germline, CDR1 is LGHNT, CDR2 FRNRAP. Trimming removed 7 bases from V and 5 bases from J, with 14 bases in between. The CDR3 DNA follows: TGTGCTAGTGCCTTAGGACGCGGGACTGAAGCTTTCTTT. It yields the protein CASALGRGTEAFF.

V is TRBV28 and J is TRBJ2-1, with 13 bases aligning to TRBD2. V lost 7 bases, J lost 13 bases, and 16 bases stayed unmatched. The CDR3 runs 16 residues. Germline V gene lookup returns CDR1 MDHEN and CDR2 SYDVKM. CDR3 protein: CASTYGTSGTQETQFF. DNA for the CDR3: TGTGCCAGCACCTACGGGACTAGCGGGACTCAAGAGACCCAGTTCTTC.

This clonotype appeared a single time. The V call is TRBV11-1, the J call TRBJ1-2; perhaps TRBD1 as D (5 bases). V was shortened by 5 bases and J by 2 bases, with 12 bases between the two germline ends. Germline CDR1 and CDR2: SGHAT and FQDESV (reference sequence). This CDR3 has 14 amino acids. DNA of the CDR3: TGTGCCAGCAGCACCTACGGGGGAAACTATGGCTACACCTTC. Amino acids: CASSTYGGNYGYTF.

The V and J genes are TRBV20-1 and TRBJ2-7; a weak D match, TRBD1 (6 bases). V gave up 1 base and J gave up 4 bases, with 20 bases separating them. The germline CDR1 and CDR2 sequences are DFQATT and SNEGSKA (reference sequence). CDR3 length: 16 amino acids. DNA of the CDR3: TGCAGTGCTAGAGGGGCGACAGGCTCAATAATTTACGAGCAGTACTTC. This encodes CSARGATGSIIYEQYF.

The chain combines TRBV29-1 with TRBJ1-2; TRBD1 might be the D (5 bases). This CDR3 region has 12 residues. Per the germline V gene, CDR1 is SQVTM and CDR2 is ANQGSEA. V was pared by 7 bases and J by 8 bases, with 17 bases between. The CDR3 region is CSARSGQGGYTF. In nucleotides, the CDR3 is TGCAGCGCCCGATCAGGGCAGGGAGGCTACACCTTC.

CDR3 loop: CASSQGPSSSYNEQFF. DNA for the CDR3: TGTGCCAGCAGCCAAGGCCCATCGAGCTCCTACAATGAGCAGTTCTTC. The chain combines TRBV7-8 with TRBJ2-1, with D uncertain. V was clipped by 5 bases and J by 0 bases, with 14 bases between them. Germline V lookup: CDR1 SGHVS, CDR2 FQNEAQ. The CDR3 sequence is 16 residues long.

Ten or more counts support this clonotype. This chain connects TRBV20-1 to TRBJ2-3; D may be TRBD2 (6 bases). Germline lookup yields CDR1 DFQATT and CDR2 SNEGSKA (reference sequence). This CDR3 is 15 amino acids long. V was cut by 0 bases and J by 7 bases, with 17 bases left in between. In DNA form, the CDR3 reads TGCAGTGCTAGAGATGGGGGGTCAGGGTACCATACGCAGTATTTT. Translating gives CSARDGGSGYHTQYF.

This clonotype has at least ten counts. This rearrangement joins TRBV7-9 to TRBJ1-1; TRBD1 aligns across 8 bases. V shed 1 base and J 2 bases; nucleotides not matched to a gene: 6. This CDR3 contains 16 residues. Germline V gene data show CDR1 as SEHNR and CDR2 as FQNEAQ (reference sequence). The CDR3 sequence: CASSLGTGLGNTEAFF. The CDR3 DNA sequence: TGTGCCAGCAGCTTAGGGACAGGGCTGGGAAACACTGAAGCTTTCTTT.

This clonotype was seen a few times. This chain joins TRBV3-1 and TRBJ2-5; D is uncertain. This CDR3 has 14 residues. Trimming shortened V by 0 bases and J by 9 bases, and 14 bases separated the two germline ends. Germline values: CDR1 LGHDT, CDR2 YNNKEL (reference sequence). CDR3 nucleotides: TGTGCCAGCAGCCAAGATTTCGGAAATGGGGCCCAGTACTTC. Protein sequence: CASSQDFGNGAQYF.